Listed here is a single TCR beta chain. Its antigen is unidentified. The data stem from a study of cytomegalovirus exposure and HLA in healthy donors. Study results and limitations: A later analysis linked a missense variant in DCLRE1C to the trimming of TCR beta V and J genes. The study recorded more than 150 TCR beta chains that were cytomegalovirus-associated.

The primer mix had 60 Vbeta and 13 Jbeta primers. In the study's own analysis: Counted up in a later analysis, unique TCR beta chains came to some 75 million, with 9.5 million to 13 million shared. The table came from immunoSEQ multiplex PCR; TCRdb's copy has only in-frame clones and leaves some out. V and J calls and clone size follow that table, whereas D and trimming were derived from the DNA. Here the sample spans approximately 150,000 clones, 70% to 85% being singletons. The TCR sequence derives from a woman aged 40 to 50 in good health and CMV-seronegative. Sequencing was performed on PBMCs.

DNA for the CDR3: TGTGCCAGCAAGACTAGCGGGAGTGCAGATACGCAGTATTTT. Its protein product is CASKTSGSADTQYF. This chain connects TRBV25-1 to TRBJ2-3; 12 bases map to TRBD2. The CDR3 is 14 amino acids. Losses at the gene ends were 7 bases for V and 4 bases for J; bases not matched to a gene: 3. The germline gives CDR1 MGHDK, CDR2 SYGVNS.